This is a list of T cell receptor beta chains from one sample in a study. TCRdb analysed the 5' RACE reads with MiXCR anew, one entry per CDR3 protein. This table has over 40,000 distinct CDR3 sequences, 30% appearing once. The specimen was tumor-infiltrating memory CD4+ T cells sorted from the breast tumor. Source of these receptors: a female donor with breast cancer. The CDR3 runs from the conserved cysteine through the conserved F or W. Fields, in order: J gene, D gene, clone size, V gene, CDR3 DNA, CDR3 protein. D genes are given only for firm matches. Where a row states a size, it is once, few, many or the class of an expanded clone; other rows omit it.

TRBJ1-1 . . TRBV29-1 TGCAGCGTTGAAGATACGGGGCCCGGCACTGAAGCTTTCTTT CSVEDTGPGTEAFF
TRBJ1-1 TRBD1 once TRBV6-5 TGTGCCAGCAGTCCTGAGGGGGCGGGGAGGCTTGCAATGAACACTGAGGCTTTCTTT CASSPEGAGRLAMNTEAFF
TRBJ1-6 . many TRBV7-3 TGTGCCAGCAGCTTACGCGGGACGGGTTCACCCCTCCACTTT CASSLRGTGSPLHF
TRBJ1-1 TRBD1 . TRBV9 TGTGCCAGCAGCTTCCTGGACAGGGTGGGCACTGAAGCTTCCTTT CASSFLDRVGTEASF
TRBJ2-2 . few TRBV18 TGTGCCAGCTCACCTCTTAGTCGGACATTGAACACCGGGGAGCTGTTTTTT CASSPLSRTLNTGELFF
TRBJ2-7 . . TRBV7-9 TGTGCCACCTCCGGGGAAGGGCAAACCTACGAGCAGTACTTC CATSGEGQTYEQYF
TRBJ2-3 . . TRBV7-2 TGTGCCAGCAGCTTAGGTGGGAGAGGAGCAGATACGCAGTATTTT CASSLGGRGADTQYF
TRBJ2-1 . many TRBV7-9 TGTGCCAGCAGCTTAAACAGGGTGGGCGATGAGCAGTTCTTC CASSLNRVGDEQFF
TRBJ1-5 . few TRBV12-3/TRBV12-4 TGTGCCAGCAGTTTCGGTGAGGATCAGCCCCAGCATTTT CASSFGEDQPQHF
TRBJ2-2 . . TRBV24-1 TGTGCCACCAGTGATCGAGCCGGGATGAGAAACACCGGGGAGCTGTTTTTT CATSDRAGMRNTGELFF